The entry that follows covers one T cell receptor beta chain sequence. Everyone who took part was roughly 18 to 89 years old, and they came from 24 US areas. In the original workflow: Scientists estimated how many nucleated cells there were by amplifying reference gene primers. Here immunoSEQ multiplex PCR was the method, and the copy in TCRdb shows in-frame clones only, minus some. Clone size and V and J calls were adopted from that table, with D and trimming inferred from the DNA. This table holds 140,000 or so clones, 84% found once. This entry belongs to a study of blood T cell repertoires in COVID-19. In the study overall: From T cells, B-cell-depleted T cells, or PBMCs came the material, which was cDNA or gDNA.

With 0 bases clipped from V and 5 bases from J, the junction kept 17 bases outside the gene matches. Per germline, CDR1 SGHNT and CDR2 YENEEA. This CDR3 has 20 amino acids. V gene TRBV11-3 combines with J gene TRBJ2-5, with TRBD2 matching 11 bases. The receptor was derived from a woman in her forties or fifties with acute COVID-19. What was sequenced was PBMCs or T cells enriched from blood (not recorded which). CDR3 in DNA: TGTGCCAGCAGCTTAGATCCGGTGCCTAGCGGGAGGTCGGAAATGGAGACCCAGTACTTC. As protein: CASSLDPVPSGRSEMETQYF.